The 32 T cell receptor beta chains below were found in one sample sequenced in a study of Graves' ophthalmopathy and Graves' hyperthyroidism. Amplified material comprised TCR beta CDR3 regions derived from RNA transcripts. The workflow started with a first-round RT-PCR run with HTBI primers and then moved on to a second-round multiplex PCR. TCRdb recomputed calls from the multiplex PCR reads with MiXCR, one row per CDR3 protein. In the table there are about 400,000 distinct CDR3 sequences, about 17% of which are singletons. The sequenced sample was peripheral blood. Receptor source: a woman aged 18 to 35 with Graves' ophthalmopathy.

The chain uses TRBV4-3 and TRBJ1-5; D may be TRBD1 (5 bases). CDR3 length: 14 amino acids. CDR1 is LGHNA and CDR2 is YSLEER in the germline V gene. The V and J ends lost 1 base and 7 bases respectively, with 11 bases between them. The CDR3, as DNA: TGCGCCAGCAGCCAAGCCCAGGGCGGCCAGCCCCAGCATTTT. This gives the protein CASSQAQGGQPQHF.

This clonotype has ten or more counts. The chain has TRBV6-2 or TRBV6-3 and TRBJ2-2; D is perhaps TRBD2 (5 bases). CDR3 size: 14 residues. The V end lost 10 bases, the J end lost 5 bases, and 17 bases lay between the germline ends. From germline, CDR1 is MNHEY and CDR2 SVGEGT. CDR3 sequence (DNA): TGTGCCACCCTCCCCCCGGGGTTGACCGGGGAGCTGTTTTTT. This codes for CATLPPGLTGELFF.

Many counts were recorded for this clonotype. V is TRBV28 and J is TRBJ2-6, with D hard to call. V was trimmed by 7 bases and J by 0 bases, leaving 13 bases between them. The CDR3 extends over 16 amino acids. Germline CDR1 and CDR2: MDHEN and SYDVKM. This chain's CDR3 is CASNPVALSGANVLTF. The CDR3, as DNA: TGTGCCAGCAACCCGGTCGCCCTCTCTGGGGCCAACGTCCTGACTTTC.

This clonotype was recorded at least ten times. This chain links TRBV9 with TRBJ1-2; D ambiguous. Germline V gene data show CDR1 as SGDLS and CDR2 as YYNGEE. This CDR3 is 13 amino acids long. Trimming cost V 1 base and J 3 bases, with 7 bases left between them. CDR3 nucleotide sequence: TGTGCCAGCAGCGTAAGGAGTGACTATGGCTACACCTTC. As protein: CASSVRSDYGYTF.

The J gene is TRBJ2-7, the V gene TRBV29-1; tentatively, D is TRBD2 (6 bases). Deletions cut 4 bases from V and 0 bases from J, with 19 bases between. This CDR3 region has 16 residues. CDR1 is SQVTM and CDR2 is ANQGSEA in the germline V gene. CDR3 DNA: TGCAGCGTTGTATCCCCTAGCGTCTCCGCCTCCTACGAGCAGTACTTC. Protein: CSVVSPSVSASYEQYF.

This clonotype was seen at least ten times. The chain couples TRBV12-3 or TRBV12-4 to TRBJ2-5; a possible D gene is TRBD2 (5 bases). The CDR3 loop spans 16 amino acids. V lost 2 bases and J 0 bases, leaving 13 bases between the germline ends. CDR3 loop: CASSLSGSGYQETQYF. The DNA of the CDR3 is TGTGCCAGCAGTTTATCGGGGTCGGGGTACCAAGAGACCCAGTACTTC.

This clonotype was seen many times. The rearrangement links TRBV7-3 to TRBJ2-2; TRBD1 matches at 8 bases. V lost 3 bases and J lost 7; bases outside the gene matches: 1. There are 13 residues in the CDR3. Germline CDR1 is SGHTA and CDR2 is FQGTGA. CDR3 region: CASSFTGGGELFF. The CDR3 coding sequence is TGTGCCAGCAGCTTTACAGGGGGCGGGGAGCTGTTTTTT.

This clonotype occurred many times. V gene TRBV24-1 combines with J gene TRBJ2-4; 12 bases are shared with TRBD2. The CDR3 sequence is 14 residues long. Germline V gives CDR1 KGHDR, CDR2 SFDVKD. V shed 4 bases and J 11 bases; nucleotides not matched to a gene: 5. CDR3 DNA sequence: TGTGCCACCAGTGACAGGACTAGCGGGGCTTTTCAGTACTTC. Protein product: CATSDRTSGAFQYF.

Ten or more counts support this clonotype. CDR3 loop: CASRAGQGARNQPQHF. The CDR3 DNA is TGTGCCAGCAGAGCGGGACAGGGGGCAAGAAATCAGCCCCAGCATTTT. V gene TRBV6-5 combines with J gene TRBJ1-5; 12 positions agree with TRBD1. Germline V gene sequence: CDR1 MNHEY, CDR2 SVGAGI. The junction had 7 bases not matched to a gene; V was cut back by 6 bases and J by 4 bases. CDR3 length: 16 residues.

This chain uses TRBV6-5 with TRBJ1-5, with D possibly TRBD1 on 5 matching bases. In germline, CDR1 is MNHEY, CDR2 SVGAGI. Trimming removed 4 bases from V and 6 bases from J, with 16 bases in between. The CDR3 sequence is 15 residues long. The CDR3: CASSFTGPVGQPQHF. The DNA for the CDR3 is TGTGCCAGCAGTTTTACAGGACCGGTAGGTCAGCCCCAGCATTTT.

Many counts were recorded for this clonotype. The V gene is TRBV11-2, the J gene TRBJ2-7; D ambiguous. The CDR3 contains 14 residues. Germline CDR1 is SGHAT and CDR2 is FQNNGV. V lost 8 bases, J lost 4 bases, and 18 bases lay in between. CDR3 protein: CASSFSRGSYEQYF. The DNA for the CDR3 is TGTGCCAGCTCCTTTAGTCGTGGATCTTACGAGCAGTACTTC.

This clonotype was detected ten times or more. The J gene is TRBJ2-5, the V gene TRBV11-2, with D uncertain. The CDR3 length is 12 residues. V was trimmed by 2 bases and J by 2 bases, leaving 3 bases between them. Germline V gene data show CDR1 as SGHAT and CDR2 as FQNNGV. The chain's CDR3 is CASSLQQETQYF. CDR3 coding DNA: TGTGCCAGCAGCTTACAGCAAGAGACCCAGTACTTC. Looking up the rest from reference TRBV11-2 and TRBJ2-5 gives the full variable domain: EAGVAQSPRYKIIEKRQSVAFWCNPISGHATLYWYQQILGQGPKLLIQFQNNGVVDDSQLPKDRFSAERLKGVDSTLKIQPAKLEDSAVYLCASSLQQETQYFGPGTRLLVL.

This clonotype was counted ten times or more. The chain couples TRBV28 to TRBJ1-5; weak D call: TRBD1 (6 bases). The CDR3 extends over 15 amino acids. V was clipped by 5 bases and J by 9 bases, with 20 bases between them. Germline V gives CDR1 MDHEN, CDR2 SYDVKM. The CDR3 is CASSEGSRRGMPQHF. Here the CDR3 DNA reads TGTGCCAGCAGTGAGGGATCGCGTAGGGGGATGCCCCAGCATTTT.

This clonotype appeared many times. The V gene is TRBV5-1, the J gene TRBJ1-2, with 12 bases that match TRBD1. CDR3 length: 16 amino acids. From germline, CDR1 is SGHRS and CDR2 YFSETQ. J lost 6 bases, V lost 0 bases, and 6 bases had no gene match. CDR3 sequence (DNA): TGCGCCAGCAGCTTGGCGGGACAGGGGGCGTCGGATGGCTACACCTTC. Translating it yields CASSLAGQGASDGYTF. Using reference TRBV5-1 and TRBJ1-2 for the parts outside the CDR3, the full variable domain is KAGVTQTPRYLIKTRGQQVTLSCSPISGHRSVSWYQQTPGQGLQFLFEYFSETQRNKGNFPGRFSGRQFSNSRSEMNVSTLELGDSALYLCASSLAGQGASDGYTFGSGTRLTVV.

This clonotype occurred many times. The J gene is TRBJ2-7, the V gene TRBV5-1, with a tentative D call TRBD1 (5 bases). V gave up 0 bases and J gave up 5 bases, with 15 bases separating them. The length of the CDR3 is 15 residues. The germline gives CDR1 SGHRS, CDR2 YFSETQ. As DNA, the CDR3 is TGCGCCAGCAGCTTGGAGATGATGGCAGGGCACGAGCAGTACTTC. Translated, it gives CASSLEMMAGHEQYF.

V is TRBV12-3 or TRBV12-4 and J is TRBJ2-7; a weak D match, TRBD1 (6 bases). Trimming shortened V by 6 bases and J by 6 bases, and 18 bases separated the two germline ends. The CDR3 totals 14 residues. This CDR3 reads CASSLGEGGVEQYF. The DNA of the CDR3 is TGTGCCAGCAGCCTCGGTGAAGGGGGTGTCGAGCAGTACTTC.

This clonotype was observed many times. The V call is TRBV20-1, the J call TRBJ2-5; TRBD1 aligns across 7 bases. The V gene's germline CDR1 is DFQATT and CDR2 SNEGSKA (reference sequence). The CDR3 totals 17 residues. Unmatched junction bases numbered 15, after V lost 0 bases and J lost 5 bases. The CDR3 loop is CSARDTAGTASLETQYF. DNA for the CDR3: TGCAGTGCTAGAGACACGGCCGGGACAGCCTCTTTGGAGACCCAGTACTTC.

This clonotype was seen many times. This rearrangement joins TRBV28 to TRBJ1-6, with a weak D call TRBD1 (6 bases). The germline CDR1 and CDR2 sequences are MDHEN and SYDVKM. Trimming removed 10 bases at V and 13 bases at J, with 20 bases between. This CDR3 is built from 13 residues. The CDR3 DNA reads TGTGCCACCACACAGGCAGGGGAGAGGCCCCTCCACTTT. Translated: CATTQAGERPLHF. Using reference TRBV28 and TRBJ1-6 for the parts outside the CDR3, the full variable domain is DVKVTQSSRYLVKRTGEKVFLECVQDMDHENMFWYRQDPGLGLRLIYFSYDVKMKEKGDIPEGYSVSREKKERFSLILESASTNQTSMYLCATTQAGERPLHFGNGTRLTVT.

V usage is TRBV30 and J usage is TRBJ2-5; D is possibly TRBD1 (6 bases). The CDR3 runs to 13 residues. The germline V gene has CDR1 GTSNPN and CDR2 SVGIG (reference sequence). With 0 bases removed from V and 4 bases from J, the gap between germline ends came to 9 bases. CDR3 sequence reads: CAWSVLRGETQYF. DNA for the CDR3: TGTGCCTGGAGTGTACTCAGGGGAGAGACCCAGTACTTC.

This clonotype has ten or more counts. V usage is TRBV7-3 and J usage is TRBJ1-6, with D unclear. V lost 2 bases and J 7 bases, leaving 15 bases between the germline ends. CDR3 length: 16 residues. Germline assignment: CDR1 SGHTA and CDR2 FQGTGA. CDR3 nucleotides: TGTGCCAGCAGCTTAGGCTTCGCAGGACGGAATTCACCCCTCCACTTT. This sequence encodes CASSLGFAGRNSPLHF.

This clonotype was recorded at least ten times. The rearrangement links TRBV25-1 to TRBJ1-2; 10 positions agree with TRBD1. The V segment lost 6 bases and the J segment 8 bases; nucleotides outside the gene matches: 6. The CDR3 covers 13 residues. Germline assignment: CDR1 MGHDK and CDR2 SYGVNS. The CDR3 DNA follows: TGTGCCAGCAGACCGACAGGGGGCGGCGGCTACACCTTC. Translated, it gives CASRPTGGGGYTF.

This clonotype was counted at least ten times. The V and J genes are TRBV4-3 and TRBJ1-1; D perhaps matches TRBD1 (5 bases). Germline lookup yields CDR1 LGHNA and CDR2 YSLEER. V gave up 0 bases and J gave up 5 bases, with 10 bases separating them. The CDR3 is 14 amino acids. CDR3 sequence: CASSQDIRGTEAFF. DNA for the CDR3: TGCGCCAGCAGCCAAGATATTCGGGGGACTGAAGCTTTCTTT.

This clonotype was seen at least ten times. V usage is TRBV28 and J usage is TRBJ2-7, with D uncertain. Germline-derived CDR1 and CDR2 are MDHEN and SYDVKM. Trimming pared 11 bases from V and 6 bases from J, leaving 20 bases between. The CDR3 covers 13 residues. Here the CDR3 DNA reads TGTGCCTCCAAGCTAGTCTCTCATCCCGAGCAGTACTTC. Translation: CASKLVSHPEQYF.

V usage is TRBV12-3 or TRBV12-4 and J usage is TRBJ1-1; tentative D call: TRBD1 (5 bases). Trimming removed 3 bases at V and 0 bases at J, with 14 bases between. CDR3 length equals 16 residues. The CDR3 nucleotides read TGTGCCAGCAGTTTCCGGGGCGGTCCCATGAACACTGAAGCTTTCTTT. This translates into CASSFRGGPMNTEAFF.

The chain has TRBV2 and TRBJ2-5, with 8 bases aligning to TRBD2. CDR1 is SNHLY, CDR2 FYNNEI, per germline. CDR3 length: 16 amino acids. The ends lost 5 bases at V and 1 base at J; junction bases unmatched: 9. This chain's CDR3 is CASSFGGEVAQETQYF. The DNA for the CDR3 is TGTGCCAGCAGTTTCGGGGGGGAGGTGGCCCAAGAGACCCAGTACTTC.

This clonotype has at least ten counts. CDR3 coding DNA: TGTGCCAGCAGCTTAGGGGGGGCCAAACAAGAGACCCAGTACTTC. This sequence encodes CASSLGGAKQETQYF. The chain links TRBV11-2 to TRBJ2-5, with D perhaps matching TRBD1 or TRBD2 (6 bases each). Trimming removed 1 base from V and 2 bases from J, with 11 bases in between. The CDR3 loop spans 15 amino acids. Germline V gene data show CDR1 as SGHAT and CDR2 as FQNNGV. Together with reference TRBV11-2 and TRBJ2-5, the CDR3 gives the full variable domain: EAGVAQSPRYKIIEKRQSVAFWCNPISGHATLYWYQQILGQGPKLLIQFQNNGVVDDSQLPKDRFSAERLKGVDSTLKIQPAKLEDSAVYLCASSLGGAKQETQYFGPGTRLLVL.

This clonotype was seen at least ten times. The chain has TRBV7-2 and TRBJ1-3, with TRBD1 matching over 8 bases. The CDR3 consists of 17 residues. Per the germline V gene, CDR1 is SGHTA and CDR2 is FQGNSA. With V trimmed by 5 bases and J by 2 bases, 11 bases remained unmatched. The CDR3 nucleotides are TGTGCCAGCAGCCCGGGACAGGAGACGGCTACTGGAAACACCATATATTTT. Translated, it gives CASSPGQETATGNTIYF.

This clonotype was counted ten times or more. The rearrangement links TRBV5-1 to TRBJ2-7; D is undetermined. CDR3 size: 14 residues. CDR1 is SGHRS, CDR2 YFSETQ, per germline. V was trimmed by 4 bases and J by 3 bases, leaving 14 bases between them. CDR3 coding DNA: TGCGCCAGCAGCATGGAGCCTAAGGGCTACGAGCAGTACTTC. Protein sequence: CASSMEPKGYEQYF. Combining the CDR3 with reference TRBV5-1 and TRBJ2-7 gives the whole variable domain KAGVTQTPRYLIKTRGQQVTLSCSPISGHRSVSWYQQTPGQGLQFLFEYFSETQRNKGNFPGRFSGRQFSNSRSEMNVSTLELGDSALYLCASSMEPKGYEQYFGPGTRLTVT.

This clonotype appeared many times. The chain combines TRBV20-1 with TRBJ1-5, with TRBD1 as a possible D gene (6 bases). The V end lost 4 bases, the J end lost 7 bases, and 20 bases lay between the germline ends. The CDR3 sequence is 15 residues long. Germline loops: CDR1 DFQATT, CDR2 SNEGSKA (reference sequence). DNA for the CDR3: TGCAGTGCTACTATCAAAACAGGGTGGGAACAGCCCCAGCATTTT. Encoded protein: CSATIKTGWEQPQHF.

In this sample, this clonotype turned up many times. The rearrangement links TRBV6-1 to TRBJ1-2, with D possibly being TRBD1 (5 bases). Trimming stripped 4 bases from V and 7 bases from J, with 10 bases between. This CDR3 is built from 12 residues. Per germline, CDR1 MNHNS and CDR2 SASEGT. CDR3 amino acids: CASSGGGAGYTF. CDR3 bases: TGTGCCAGCAGTGGGGGAGGGGCTGGCTACACCTTC.

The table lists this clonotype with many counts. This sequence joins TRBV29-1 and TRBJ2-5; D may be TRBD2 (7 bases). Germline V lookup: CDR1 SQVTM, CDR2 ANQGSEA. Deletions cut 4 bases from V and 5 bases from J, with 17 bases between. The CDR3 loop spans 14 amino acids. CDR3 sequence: CSVGGGEARETQYF. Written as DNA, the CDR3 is TGCAGCGTTGGAGGGGGGGAGGCAAGGGAGACCCAGTACTTC.

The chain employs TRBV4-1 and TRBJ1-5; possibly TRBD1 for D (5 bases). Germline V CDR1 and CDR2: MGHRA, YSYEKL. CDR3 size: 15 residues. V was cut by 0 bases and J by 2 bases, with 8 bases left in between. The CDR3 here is CASSQEGPGNQPQHF. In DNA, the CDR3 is TGCGCCAGCAGCCAAGAGGGGCCGGGCAATCAGCCCCAGCATTTT.